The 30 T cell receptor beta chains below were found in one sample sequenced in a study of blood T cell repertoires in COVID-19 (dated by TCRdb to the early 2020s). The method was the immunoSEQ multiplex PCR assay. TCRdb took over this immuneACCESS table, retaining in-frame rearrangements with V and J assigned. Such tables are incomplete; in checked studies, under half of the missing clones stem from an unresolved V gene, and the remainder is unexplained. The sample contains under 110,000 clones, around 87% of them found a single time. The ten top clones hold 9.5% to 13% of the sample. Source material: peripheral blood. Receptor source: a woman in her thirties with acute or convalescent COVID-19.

The CDR3 DNA is TGTGCCAGCAGCCAAGATTCGGCAGGGGGCTATTCACCCCTCCACTTT. As protein: CASSQDSAGGYSPLHF. The chain has TRBV4-2 and TRBJ1-6, with TRBD1 matching over 8 bases. This CDR3 contains 16 residues. Germline values: CDR1 LGHNA, CDR2 YNFKEQ. V lost 0 bases, J lost 8 bases, and 6 bases stayed unmatched.

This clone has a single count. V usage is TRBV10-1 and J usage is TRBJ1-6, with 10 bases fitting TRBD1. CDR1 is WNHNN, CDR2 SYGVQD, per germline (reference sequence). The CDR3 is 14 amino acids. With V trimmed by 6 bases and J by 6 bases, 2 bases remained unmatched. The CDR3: CASSRDRGNSPLHF. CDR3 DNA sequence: TGCGCCAGCAGCCGGGACAGGGGTAATTCACCCCTCCACTTT.

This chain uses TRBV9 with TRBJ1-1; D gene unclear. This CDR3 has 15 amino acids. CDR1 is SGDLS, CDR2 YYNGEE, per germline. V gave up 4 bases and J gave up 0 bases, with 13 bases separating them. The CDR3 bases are TGTGCCAGCAGCCCTTCGTCGGGGATGAACACTGAAGCTTTCTTT. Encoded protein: CASSPSSGMNTEAFF. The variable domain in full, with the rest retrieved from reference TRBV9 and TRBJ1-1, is DSGVTQTPKHLITATGQRVTLRCSPRSGDLSVYWYQQSLDQGLQFLIQYYNGEERAKGNILERFSAQQFPDLHSELNLSSLELGDSALYFCASSPSSGMNTEAFFGQGTRLTVV.

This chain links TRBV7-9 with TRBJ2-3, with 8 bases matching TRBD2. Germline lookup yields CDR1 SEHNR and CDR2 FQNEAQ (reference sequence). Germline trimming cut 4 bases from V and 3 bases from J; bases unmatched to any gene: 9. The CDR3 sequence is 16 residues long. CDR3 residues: CASSSNLLAGTDTQYF. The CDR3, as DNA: TGTGCCAGCAGCTCCAACCTGCTAGCGGGTACAGATACGCAGTATTTT.

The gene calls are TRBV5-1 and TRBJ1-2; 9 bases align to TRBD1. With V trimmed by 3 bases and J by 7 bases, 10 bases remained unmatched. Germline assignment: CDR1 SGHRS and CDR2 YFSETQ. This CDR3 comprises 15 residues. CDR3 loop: CASSSYGTGSTGYTF. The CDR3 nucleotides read TGCGCCAGCAGCTCTTATGGGACAGGGAGTACTGGCTACACCTTC.

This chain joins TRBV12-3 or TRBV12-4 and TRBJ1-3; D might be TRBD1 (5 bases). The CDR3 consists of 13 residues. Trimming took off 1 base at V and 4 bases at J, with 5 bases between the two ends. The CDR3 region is CASSLDRGNTIYF. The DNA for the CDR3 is TGTGCCAGCAGTTTAGACAGGGGAAACACCATATATTTT.

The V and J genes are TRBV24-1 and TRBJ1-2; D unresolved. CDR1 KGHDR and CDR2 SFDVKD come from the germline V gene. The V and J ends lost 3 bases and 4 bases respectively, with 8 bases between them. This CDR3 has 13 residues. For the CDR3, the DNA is TGTGCCACCAGTGATACGGGTCCCTATGGCTACACCTTC. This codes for CATSDTGPYGYTF.

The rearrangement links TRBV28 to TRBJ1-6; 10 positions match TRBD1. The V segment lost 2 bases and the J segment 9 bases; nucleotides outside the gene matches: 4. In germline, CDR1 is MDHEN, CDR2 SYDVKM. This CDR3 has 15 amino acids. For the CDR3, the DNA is TGTGCCAGCAGTTTAGCGGGACAGGGGTCTTCACCCCTCCACTTT. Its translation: CASSLAGQGSSPLHF.

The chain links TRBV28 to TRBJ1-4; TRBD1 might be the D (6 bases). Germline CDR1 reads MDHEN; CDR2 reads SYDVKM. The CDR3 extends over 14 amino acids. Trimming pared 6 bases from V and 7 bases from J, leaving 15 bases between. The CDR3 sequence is CASSPDRRREKLFF. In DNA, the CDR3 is TGTGCCAGCAGCCCCGACAGGAGGCGTGAAAAACTGTTTTTT. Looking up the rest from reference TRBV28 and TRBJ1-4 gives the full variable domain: DVKVTQSSRYLVKRTGEKVFLECVQDMDHENMFWYRQDPGLGLRLIYFSYDVKMKEKGDIPEGYSVSREKKERFSLILESASTNQTSMYLCASSPDRRREKLFFGSGTQLSVL.

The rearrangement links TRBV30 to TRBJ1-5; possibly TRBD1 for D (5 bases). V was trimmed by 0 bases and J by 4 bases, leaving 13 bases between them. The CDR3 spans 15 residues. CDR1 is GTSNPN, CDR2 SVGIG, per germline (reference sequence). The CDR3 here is CAWSVGRAANQPQHF. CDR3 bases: TGTGCCTGGAGTGTGGGCAGGGCAGCTAATCAGCCCCAGCATTTT.

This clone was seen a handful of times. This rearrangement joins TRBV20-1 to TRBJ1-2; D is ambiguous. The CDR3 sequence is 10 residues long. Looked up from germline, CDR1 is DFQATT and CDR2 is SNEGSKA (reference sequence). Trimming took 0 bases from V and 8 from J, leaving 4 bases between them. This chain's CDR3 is CSARDRGYTF. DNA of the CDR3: TGCAGTGCTAGAGACAGAGGCTACACCTTC.

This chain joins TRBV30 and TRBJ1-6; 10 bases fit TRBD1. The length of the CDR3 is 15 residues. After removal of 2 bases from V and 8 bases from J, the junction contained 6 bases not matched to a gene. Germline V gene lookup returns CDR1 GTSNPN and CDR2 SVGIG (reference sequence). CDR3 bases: TGTGCCTGGAGTTTAAGGGGGACAGGGGATTCACCCCTCCACTTT. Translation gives CAWSLRGTGDSPLHF.

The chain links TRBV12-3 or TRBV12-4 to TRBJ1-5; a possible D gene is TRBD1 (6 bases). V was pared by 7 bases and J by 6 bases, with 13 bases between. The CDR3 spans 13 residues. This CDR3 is CASKLQGSQPQHF. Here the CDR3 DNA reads TGTGCCAGCAAACTACAGGGTAGTCAGCCCCAGCATTTT.

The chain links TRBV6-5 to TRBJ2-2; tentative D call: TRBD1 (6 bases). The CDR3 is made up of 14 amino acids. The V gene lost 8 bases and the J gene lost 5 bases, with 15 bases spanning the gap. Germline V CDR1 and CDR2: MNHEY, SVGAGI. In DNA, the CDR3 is TGTGCCAGCTTCACAGGGATGGGGACCGGGGAGCTGTTTTTT. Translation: CASFTGMGTGELFF.

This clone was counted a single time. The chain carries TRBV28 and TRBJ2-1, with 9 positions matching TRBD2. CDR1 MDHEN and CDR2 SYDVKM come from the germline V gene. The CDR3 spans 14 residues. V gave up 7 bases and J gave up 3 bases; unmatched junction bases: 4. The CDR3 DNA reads TGTGCCAGCAAAAAAGCGGGGGGCTACAATGAGCAGTTCTTC. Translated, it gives CASKKAGGYNEQFF.

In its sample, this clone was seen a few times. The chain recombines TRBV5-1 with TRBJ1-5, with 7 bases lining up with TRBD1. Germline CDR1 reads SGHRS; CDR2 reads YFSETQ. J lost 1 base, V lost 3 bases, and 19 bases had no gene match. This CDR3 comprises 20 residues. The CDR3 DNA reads TGCGCCAGCAGCTCTACTACCGACAGGGCCCACATAGGAAGCAATCAGCCCCAGCATTTT. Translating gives CASSSTTDRAHIGSNQPQHF.

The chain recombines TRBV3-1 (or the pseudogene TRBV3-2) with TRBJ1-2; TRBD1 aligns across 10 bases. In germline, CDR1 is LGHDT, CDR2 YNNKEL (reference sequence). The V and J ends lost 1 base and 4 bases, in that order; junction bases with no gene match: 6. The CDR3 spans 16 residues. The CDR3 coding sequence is TGTGCCAGCAGCCAAGTAGGGGACAGGGGACTCTATGGCTACACCTTC. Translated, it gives CASSQVGDRGLYGYTF.

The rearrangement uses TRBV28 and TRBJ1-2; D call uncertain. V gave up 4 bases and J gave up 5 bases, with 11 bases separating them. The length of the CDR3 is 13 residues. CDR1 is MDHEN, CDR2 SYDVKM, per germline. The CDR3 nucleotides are TGTGCCAGCAGTTCCCCGTCGAGTTATGGCTACACCTTC. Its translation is CASSSPSSYGYTF.

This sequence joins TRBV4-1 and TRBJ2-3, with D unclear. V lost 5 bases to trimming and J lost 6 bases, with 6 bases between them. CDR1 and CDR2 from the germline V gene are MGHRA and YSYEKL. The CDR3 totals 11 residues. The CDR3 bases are TGCGCCAGCAGCAGCAGGGATACGCAGTATTTT. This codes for CASSSRDTQYF.

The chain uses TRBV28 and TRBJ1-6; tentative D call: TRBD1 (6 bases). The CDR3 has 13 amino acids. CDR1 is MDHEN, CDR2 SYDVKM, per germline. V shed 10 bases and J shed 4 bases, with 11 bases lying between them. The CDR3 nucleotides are TGTGCCACCATGGACAGTTATAATTCACCCCTCCACTTT. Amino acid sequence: CATMDSYNSPLHF.

Written as DNA, the CDR3 is TGTGCCAGCACGCTAGCGGGGGCCGGGAGTGAGCAGTTCTTC. Amino acids: CASTLAGAGSEQFF. The J gene is TRBJ2-1, the V gene TRBV27; 10 bases agree with TRBD2. The CDR3 consists of 14 residues. V trimming: 7 bases; J trimming: 9 bases; junction bases outside the gene matches: 9. The V gene's germline CDR1 is MNHEY and CDR2 SMNVEV (reference sequence).

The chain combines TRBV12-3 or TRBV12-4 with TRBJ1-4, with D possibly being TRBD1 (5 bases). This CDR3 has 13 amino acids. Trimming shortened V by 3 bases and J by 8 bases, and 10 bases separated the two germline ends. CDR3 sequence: CASSFWGGEKLFF. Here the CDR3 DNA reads TGTGCCAGCAGTTTTTGGGGGGGAGAAAAACTGTTTTTT.

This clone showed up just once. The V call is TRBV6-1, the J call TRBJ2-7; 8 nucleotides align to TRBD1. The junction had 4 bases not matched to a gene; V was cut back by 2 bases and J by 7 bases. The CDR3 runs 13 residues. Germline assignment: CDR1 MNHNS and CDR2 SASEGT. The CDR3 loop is CASSERTGKEQYF. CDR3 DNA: TGTGCCAGCAGTGAAAGGACAGGGAAAGAGCAGTACTTC.

In nucleotides, the CDR3 is TGTGCCAGCAGCTTTAACAGGGACTCACCCCTCCACTTT. Amino acids: CASSFNRDSPLHF. The gene calls are TRBV7-3 and TRBJ1-6; the D gene is possibly TRBD1 (6 bases). The V gene lost 3 bases and the J gene lost 10 bases, with 10 bases spanning the gap. The CDR3 totals 13 residues. Germline values: CDR1 SGHTA, CDR2 FQGTGA.

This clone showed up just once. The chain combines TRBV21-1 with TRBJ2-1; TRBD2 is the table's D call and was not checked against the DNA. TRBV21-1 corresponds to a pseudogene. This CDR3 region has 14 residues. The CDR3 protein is CASSKLGLRDEQFF. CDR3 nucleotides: TGTGCCAGCAGCAAATTGGGACTGAGAGATGAGCAGTTCTTC.

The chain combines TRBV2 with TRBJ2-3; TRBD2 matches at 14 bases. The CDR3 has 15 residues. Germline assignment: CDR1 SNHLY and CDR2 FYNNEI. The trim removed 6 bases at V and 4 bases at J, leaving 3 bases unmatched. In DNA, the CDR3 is TGTGCCAGCAGGCCGACTAGCGGGGGGGCAGATACGCAGTATTTT. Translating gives CASRPTSGGADTQYF. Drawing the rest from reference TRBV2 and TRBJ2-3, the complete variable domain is EPEVTQTPSHQVTQMGQEVILRCVPISNHLYFYWYRQILGQKVEFLVSFYNNEISEKSEIFDDQFSVERPDGSNFTLKIRSTKLEDSAMYFCASRPTSGGADTQYFGPGTRLTVL.

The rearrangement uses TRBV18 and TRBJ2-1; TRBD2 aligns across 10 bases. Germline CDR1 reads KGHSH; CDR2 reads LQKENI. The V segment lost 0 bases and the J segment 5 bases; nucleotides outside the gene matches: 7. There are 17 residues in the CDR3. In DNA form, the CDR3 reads TGTGCCAGCTCACCACCAGGAGCGGGGGGGCGACACAATGAGCAGTTCTTC. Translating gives CASSPPGAGGRHNEQFF.

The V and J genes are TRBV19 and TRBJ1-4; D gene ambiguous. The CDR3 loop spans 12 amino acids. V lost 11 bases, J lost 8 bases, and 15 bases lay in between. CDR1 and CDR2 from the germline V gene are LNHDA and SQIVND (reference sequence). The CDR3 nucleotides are TGTGCCGCCGTTGGGCCGGGGGAAAAACTGTTTTTT. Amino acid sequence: CAAVGPGEKLFF.

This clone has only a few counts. The CDR3: CASSSGPILGGSYNEQFF. The CDR3, as DNA: TGTGCCAGCAGCTCCGGGCCAATTTTAGGGGGATCCTACAATGAGCAGTTCTTC. This chain uses TRBV5-6 with TRBJ2-1, with a possible D match to TRBD1 (6 bases). The CDR3 totals 18 residues. The germline gives CDR1 SGHDT, CDR2 YYEEEE. The V end lost 3 bases, the J end lost 1 base, and 20 bases lay between the germline ends.

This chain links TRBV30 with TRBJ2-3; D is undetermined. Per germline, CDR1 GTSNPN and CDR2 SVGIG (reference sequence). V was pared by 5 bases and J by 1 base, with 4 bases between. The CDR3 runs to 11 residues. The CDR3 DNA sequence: TGTGCCTGGCAGGGCACAGATACGCAGTATTTT. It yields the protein CAWQGTDTQYF.